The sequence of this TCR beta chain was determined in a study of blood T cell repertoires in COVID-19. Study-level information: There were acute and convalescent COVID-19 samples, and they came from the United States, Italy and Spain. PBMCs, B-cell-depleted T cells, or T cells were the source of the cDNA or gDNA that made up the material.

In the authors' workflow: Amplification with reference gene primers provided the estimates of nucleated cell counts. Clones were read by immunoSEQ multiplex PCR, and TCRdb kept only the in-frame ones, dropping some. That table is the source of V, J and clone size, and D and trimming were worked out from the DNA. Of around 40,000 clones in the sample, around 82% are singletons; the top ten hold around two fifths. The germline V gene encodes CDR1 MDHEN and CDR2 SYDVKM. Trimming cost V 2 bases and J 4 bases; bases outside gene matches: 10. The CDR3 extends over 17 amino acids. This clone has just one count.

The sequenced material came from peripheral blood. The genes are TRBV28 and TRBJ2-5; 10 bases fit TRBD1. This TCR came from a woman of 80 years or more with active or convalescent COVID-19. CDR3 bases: TGTGCCAGCAGTTTACTGCCCGGGACAGGGGCTCGAGAGACCCAGTACTTC. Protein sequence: CASSLLPGTGARETQYF.